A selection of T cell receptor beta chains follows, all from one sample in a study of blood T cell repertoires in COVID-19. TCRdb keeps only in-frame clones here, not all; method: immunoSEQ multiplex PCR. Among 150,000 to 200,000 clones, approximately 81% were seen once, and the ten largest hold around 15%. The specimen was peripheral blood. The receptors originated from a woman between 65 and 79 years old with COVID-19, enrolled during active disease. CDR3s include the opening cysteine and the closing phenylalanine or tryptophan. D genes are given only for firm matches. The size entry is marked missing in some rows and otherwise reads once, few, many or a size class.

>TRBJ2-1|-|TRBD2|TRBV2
TGTGCCAGCAGTGCGGGGGCTAGCGGGAGTGATGAGCAGTTCTTC
CASSAGASGSDEQFF
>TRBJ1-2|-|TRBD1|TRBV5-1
TGCGCCAGCAGCTTGGCCGTGGGACAGGGGGCAGGAGGCTACACCTTC
CASSLAVGQGAGGYTF
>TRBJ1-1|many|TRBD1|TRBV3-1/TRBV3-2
TGTGCCAGCAGAACGGGACAGGGCTATGAAGCTTTCTTT
CASRTGQGYEAFF
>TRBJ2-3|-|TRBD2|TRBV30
TGTGCCTGGTCCGGGGGACTAGCGGGGCGTTCAGATACGCAGTATTTT
CAWSGGLAGRSDTQYF
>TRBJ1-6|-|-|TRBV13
TGTGCCAGCAGCTTAGGCCTAAACGGGGGAGGTAATTCACCCCTCCACTTT
CASSLGLNGGGNSPLHF
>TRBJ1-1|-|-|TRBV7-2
TGTGCCAGCACCGACCCGGCCCGACAGTATGAAGCTTTCTTT
CASTDPARQYEAFF
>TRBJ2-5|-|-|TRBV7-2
TGTGCCAGCAGCCGGTTTCGGGGGCAAGAGACCCAGTACTTC
CASSRFRGQETQYF
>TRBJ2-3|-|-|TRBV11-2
TGTGCCAGCAGCCCCACAGGGTTTCAAGATACGCAGTATTTT
CASSPTGFQDTQYF
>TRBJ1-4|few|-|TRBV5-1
TGCGCCAGCAGCGAGGTCGCTAATGAAAAACTGTTTTTT
CASSEVANEKLFF
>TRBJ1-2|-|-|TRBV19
TGTGCCAGTAGTGATGGCGGAGCGGGGCTCGACAACTATGGCTACACCTTC
CASSDGGAGLDNYGYTF
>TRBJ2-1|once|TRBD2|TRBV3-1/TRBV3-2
TGTGCCAGCAGCCCGAATAGCGGGGGGGCCAACAATGAGCAGTTCTTC
CASSPNSGGANNEQFF
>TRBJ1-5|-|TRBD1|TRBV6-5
TGTGCCGGAAACGACAGGGGGCGAACAAATCAGCCCCAGCATTTT
CAGNDRGRTNQPQHF
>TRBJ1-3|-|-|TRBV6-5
TGTGCCAGCAGTTACTCAGCGGAGGCAGGATACACCATATATTTT
CASSYSAEAGYTIYF
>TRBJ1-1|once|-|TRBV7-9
TGTGCCAGCAGCTTTGGGGACACCCCTGAAGCTTTCTTT
CASSFGDTPEAFF
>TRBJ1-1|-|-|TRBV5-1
TGCGCCAGCACCCCTTTGACGGGAGTTAACACTGAAGCTTTCTTT
CASTPLTGVNTEAFF
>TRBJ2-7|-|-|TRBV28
TGTGCCAGCAGTTTAGGGCAGTACGAGCAGTACTTC
CASSLGQYEQYF
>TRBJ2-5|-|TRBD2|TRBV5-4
TGTGCCACCGGACGAGCGGGGGGTGGAGAGACCCAGTACTTC
CATGRAGGGETQYF
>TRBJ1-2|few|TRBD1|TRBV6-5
TGTGCCGGTTGGGACAGGGTCTATGGCTACACCTTC
CAGWDRVYGYTF
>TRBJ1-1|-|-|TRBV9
TGTGCCAGCAGCGTAGGCAGGGCAAACACTGAAGCTTTCTTT
CASSVGRANTEAFF
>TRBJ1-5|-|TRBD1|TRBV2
TGTGCCAGCAGACAGGGGCTAAGACAGCCCCAGCATTTT
CASRQGLRQPQHF
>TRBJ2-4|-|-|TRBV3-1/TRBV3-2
TGTGCCAGCAGCCAAGTCAGGGGAAAAAACATTCAGTACTTC
CASSQVRGKNIQYF
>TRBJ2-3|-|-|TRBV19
TGTGCCAGTAGTGAGGCCATTGGGACGCAGTATTTT
CASSEAIGTQYF
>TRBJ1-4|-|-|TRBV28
TGTGCCAGCAGCGAGGGGGCAACTAATGAAAAACTGTTTTTT
CASSEGATNEKLFF
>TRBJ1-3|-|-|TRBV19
TGTGCCAGTAGTGATAGACACACCTCTGGAAACACCATATATTTT
CASSDRHTSGNTIYF
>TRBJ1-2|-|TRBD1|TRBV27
TGTGCCAGCAGTGGGGACAGGGGGGACTATGGCTACACCTTC
CASSGDRGDYGYTF
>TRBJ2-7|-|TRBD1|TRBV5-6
TGTGCCAGCAGCATCCAGGCGGGACAGGGGGAGTGGGAGCAGTACTTC
CASSIQAGQGEWEQYF
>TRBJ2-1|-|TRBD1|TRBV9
TGTGCCAGCAGCGCCAAAACAGGGGTAGCCTACAATGAGCAGTTCTTC
CASSAKTGVAYNEQFF
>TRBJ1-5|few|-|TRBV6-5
TGTGCCTCCACGGGGGGAGGGTATCAGCCCCAGCATTTT
CASTGGGYQPQHF
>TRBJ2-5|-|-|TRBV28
TGTGCCAGCAGTTTACTCGGAGAACTCCAAGAGACCCAGTACTTC
CASSLLGELQETQYF
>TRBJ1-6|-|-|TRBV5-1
TGCGCCAGCAGCTCACAGGGCTATTCACCCCTCCACTTT
CASSSQGYSPLHF
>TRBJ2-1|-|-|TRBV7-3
TGTGCCAGCAGATCGCCCGGGAGGGGGCCTTCCTACAATGAGCAGTTCTTC
CASRSPGRGPSYNEQFF
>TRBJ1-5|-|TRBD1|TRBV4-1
TGCGCCAGCAGCCAAGGACAGGGGGTTAGGGGGGTTCAGCCCCAGCATTTT
CASSQGQGVRGVQPQHF
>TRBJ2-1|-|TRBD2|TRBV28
TGTGCCAGCAGCCCCCTAATAGCGGGAGGGCGAATTGAGCAGTTCTTC
CASSPLIAGGRIEQFF
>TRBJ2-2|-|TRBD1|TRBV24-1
TGTGCCACCCAAGATATTCGGACAGGGATAAACACCGGGGAGCTGTTTTTT
CATQDIRTGINTGELFF
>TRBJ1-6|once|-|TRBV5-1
TGCGCCAGCAGCTTGGGAGGAGATCCTAATTCACCCCTCCACTTT
CASSLGGDPNSPLHF
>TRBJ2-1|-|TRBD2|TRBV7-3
TGTGCCAGCAGCTCCCAAAGTATAGCGGGGGGACTCTACAATGAGCAGTTCTTC
CASSSQSIAGGLYNEQFF
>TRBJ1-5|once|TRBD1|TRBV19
TGTGCCAGTACTCCGGGACAGAGATATCAGCCCCAGCATTTT
CASTPGQRYQPQHF
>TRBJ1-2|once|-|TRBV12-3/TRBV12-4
TGTGCCAGCAGTTTTGGAGACTATGGCTACACCTTC
CASSFGDYGYTF
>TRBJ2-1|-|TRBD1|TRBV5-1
TGCGCCAGCAGAGAGAGGACAGGGGATGGTGGGGAGCAGTTCTTC
CASRERTGDGGEQFF
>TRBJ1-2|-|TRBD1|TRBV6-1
TGTGCCAGCAGTGAATCGGGGACAGGGATTTATGGCTACACCTTC
CASSESGTGIYGYTF
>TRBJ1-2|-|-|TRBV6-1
TGTGCCAGCAGATTCACAGGTGACTATGGCTACACCTTC
CASRFTGDYGYTF
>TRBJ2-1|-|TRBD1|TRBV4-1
TGCGCCAGCAGCCAGCTCCGGGACAGGGGAAGGTATGAGCAGTTCTTC
CASSQLRDRGRYEQFF
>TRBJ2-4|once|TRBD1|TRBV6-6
TGTGCCAGCAGTTACTCGATCGGGACAGGGGCAAACATTCAGTACTTC
CASSYSIGTGANIQYF
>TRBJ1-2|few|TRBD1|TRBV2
TGTGCCAAGTCCGACAGGGTTGGCTATGGCTACACCTTC
CAKSDRVGYGYTF
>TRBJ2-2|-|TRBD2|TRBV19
TGTGCCAGTAGGGGCGAGCGGGGGGCCAACACCGGGGAGCTGTTTTTT
CASRGERGANTGELFF
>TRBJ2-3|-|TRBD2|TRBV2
TGTGCCAGCAGTGAAGAAGCGGGGACAGATACGCAGTATTTT
CASSEEAGTDTQYF
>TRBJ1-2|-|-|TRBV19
TGTGCCAGTAGTCCATCTCTAAACTATGGCTACACCTTC
CASSPSLNYGYTF
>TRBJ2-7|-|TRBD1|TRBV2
TGTGCCAGCAGAGAAGGGACAGGGGCTACCTACGAGCAGTACTTC
CASREGTGATYEQYF
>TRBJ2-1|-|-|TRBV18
TGTGCCAGCTCACCACCGAAGGAGAGGGCACGGGGTCGCACGGGGAATGAGCAGTTCTTC
CASSPPKERARGRTGNEQFF
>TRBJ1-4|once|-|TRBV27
TGTGCCAGCAGTTTACAGGGTGAAAAACTGTTTTTT
CASSLQGEKLFF
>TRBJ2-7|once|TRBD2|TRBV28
TGTGCCAGCACCCAGGGGACTAGCGGGCGGAGCGAGCAGTACTTC
CASTQGTSGRSEQYF